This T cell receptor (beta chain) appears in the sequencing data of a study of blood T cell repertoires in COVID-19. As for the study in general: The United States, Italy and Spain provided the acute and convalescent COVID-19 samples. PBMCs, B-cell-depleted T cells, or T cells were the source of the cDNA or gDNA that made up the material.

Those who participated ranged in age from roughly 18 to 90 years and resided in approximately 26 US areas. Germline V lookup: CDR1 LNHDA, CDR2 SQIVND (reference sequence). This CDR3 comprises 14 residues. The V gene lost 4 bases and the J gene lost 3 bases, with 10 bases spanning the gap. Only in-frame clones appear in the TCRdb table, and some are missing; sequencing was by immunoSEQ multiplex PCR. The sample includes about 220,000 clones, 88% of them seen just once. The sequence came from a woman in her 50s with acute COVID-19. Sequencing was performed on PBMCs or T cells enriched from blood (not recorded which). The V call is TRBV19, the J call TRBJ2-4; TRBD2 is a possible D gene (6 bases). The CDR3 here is CASSTGEVKNIQYF. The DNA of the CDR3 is TGTGCCAGTAGTACGGGAGAGGTCAAAAACATTCAGTACTTC.